These 20 T cell receptor beta chains were all obtained from the same sample, sequenced in a study of CD8+ T cells in alopecia areata. Stated treatment: oral pan-JAK inhibitor, 5-10 mg twice daily. Reverse transcribed after extraction, RNA yielded cDNA as the sequencing template. Some clones are missing from TCRdb's copy, which holds only in-frame ones; the method was immunoSEQ multiplex PCR. The data hold more than 150,000 clones, with approximately 49% observed a single time. This sample comprised CD8+ T cells sorted from blood, obtained at approximately week 52, from a patient treated with tofacitinib. Receptors originate from a human donor with alopecia areata.

V usage is TRBV13 and J usage is TRBJ2-7; D remains unclear. Germline V lookup: CDR1 PRHDT, CDR2 FYEKMQ (reference sequence). Trimming took off 5 bases at V and 5 bases at J, with 13 bases between the two ends. The CDR3 runs to 13 residues. CDR3 region: CASSLTLSHEQYF. CDR3 coding DNA: TGTGCCAGCAGCCTTACCCTGTCCCACGAGCAGTACTTC.

The chain has TRBV27 and TRBJ1-1; D uncertain. The CDR3 sequence is 14 residues long. Germline CDR1 and CDR2: MNHEY and SMNVEV (reference sequence). V was cut by 5 bases and J by 1 base, with 11 bases left in between. CDR3: CASSILGGNTEAFF. Here the CDR3 DNA reads TGTGCCAGCAGTATTCTTGGAGGGAACACTGAAGCTTTCTTT.

This clone came up a few times. This sequence joins TRBV27 and TRBJ2-3, with D perhaps assigned TRBD1 or TRBD2 (6 bases each). Germline CDR1 reads MNHEY; CDR2 reads SMNVEV (reference sequence). Trimming cost V 1 base and J 3 bases, with 23 bases left between them. This CDR3 region has 19 residues. DNA of the CDR3: TGTGCCAGCAGTTTATGGCCGCCTGGGGGGCAGACGACGACAGATACGCAGTATTTT. As protein: CASSLWPPGGQTTTDTQYF.

The V call is TRBV30, the J call TRBJ1-5; D gene unclear. Germline V gene lookup returns CDR1 GTSNPN and CDR2 SVGIG (reference sequence). V shed 3 bases and J shed 0 bases, with 9 bases lying between them. The CDR3 totals 14 residues. The CDR3 sequence: CAWSEWYSNQPQHF. As DNA, the CDR3 is TGTGCCTGGAGCGAATGGTATAGCAATCAGCCCCAGCATTTT. The variable domain in full, with the rest retrieved from reference TRBV30 and TRBJ1-5, is SQTIHQWPATLVQPVGSPLSLECTVEGTSNPNLYWYRQAAGRGLQLLFYSVGIGQISSEVPQNLSASRPQDRQFILSSKKLLLSDSGFYLCAWSEWYSNQPQHFGDGTRLSIL.

This clone turned up a few times. The V gene is TRBV30, the J gene TRBJ1-1; D possibly corresponds to TRBD1 (5 bases). The CDR3 consists of 11 residues. V dropped 4 bases and J dropped 5 bases, with 8 bases sitting between them. The germline V gene has CDR1 GTSNPN and CDR2 SVGIG (reference sequence). The CDR3 nucleotides are TGTGCCTGGAATGGGGGAACTGAAGCTTTCTTT. This translates into CAWNGGTEAFF.

This clone has more than one count but fewer than ten. The chain has TRBV5-1 and TRBJ2-7; D perhaps matches TRBD1 (6 bases). V was cut by 9 bases and J by 6 bases, with 19 bases left in between. Germline CDR1 reads SGHRS; CDR2 reads YFSETQ. There are 13 residues in the CDR3. The CDR3 here is CATRVAGAIEQYF. CDR3 coding DNA: TGCGCCACCCGGGTGGCAGGGGCGATCGAGCAGTACTTC. The full variable domain, completed using reference TRBV5-1 and TRBJ2-7, is KAGVTQTPRYLIKTRGQQVTLSCSPISGHRSVSWYQQTPGQGLQFLFEYFSETQRNKGNFPGRFSGRQFSNSRSEMNVSTLELGDSALYLCATRVAGAIEQYFGPGTRLTVT.

The chain has TRBV19 and TRBJ1-5, with TRBD1 matching 7 bases. Germline CDR1 LNHDA, CDR2 SQIVND (reference sequence). The J segment lost 7 bases and the V segment lost 4 bases, leaving 10 bases of the junction unmatched. The CDR3 is 15 amino acids. CDR3 sequence (DNA): TGTGCCAGTAGTAGTCGACAGGGACTAAGCCAGCCCCAGCATTTT. As protein: CASSSRQGLSQPQHF.

In DNA, the CDR3 is TGCAGCGTTGCGGGGTCCTACGAGCAGTACTTC. This sequence encodes CSVAGSYEQYF. V is TRBV29-1 and J is TRBJ2-7, with TRBD2 as a possible D gene (5 bases). CDR1 SQVTM and CDR2 ANQGSEA come from the germline V gene. The length of the CDR3 is 11 residues. Trimming left V 4 bases short and J 1 base short, with 5 bases between.

The chain is built from TRBV29-1 and TRBJ2-3; D is possibly TRBD1 (6 bases). V was clipped by 0 bases and J by 4 bases, with 14 bases between them. Germline CDR1 and CDR2: SQVTM and ANQGSEA. The CDR3 covers 15 residues. As DNA, the CDR3 is TGCAGCGTTGAAGATCAGGGGCGAACCGCAGATACGCAGTATTTT. Amino acid sequence: CSVEDQGRTADTQYF.

This clone came up a few times. The rearrangement links TRBV29-1 to TRBJ1-5; TRBD1 matches 8 bases. J gave up 3 bases and V 6 bases, and 1 base lay outside the gene matches. The CDR3 runs to 12 residues. CDR1 and CDR2 from the germline V gene are SQVTM and ANQGSEA. The CDR3 region has the DNA TGCAGCGTGGGACAGGACAATCAGCCCCAGCATTTT. This gives the protein CSVGQDNQPQHF.

The table lists this clone with a few counts. The V and J genes are TRBV5-4 and TRBJ2-1, with D tentatively TRBD2 (5 bases). This CDR3 has 14 amino acids. V lost 5 bases and J 5 bases, leaving 14 bases between the germline ends. Germline assignment: CDR1 SGHNT and CDR2 YYREEE (reference sequence). CDR3 sequence (DNA): TGTGCCAGCAGAGTTGGACTCTCAGACAATGAGCAGTTCTTC. This gives the protein CASRVGLSDNEQFF.

V gene TRBV25-1 combines with J gene TRBJ2-7; D might be TRBD1 (6 bases). Trimming removed 3 bases from V and 5 bases from J, with 17 bases in between. In germline, CDR1 is MGHDK, CDR2 SYGVNS. This CDR3 region has 15 residues. This CDR3 is CASSDWGHREDEQYF. CDR3 coding DNA: TGTGCCAGCAGTGATTGGGGACACCGAGAGGACGAGCAGTACTTC.

The gene calls are TRBV6-5 and TRBJ2-5; D remains unclear. Trimming stripped 2 bases from V and 4 bases from J, with 11 bases between. Germline lookup yields CDR1 MNHEY and CDR2 SVGAGI. CDR3 size: 14 residues. The DNA for the CDR3 is TGTGCCAGCAGTTACCAAGGTTCGGGAGAGACCCAGTACTTC. Encoded protein: CASSYQGSGETQYF.

The count of this clone is one. The CDR3 spells CASSFIGGLHEAFF. CDR3 nucleotides: TGTGCCAGCAGCTTTATCGGCGGACTGCACGAAGCTTTCTTT. V usage is TRBV7-9 and J usage is TRBJ1-1; D is ambiguous. The CDR3 is 14 residues long. The V gene's germline CDR1 is SEHNR and CDR2 FQNEAQ (reference sequence). V lost 3 bases and J lost 8, with 16 bases in between. Full variable domain (outside the CDR3, taken from reference TRBV7-9 and TRBJ1-1): DTGVSQNPRHKITKRGQNVTFRCDPISEHNRLYWYRQTLGQGPEFLTYFQNEAQLEKSRLLSDRFSAERPKGSFSTLEIQRTEQGDSAMYLCASSFIGGLHEAFFGQGTRLTVV.

This clone has just a few counts. This chain joins TRBV29-1 and TRBJ2-7; D possibly corresponds to TRBD1 (5 bases). V was shortened by 6 bases and J by 7 bases, with 10 bases between the two germline ends. The CDR3 consists of 10 residues. Germline lookup yields CDR1 SQVTM and CDR2 ANQGSEA. The CDR3 loop reads CSVLQGEQYF. The CDR3 DNA is TGCAGCGTCCTCCAGGGAGAGCAGTACTTC.

The chain joins TRBV7-9 to TRBJ2-3; D remains ambiguous. Trimming took off 2 bases at V and 3 bases at J, with 9 bases between the two ends. The CDR3 is 14 amino acids. Germline V gene lookup returns CDR1 SEHNR and CDR2 FQNEAQ (reference sequence). In DNA, the CDR3 is TGTGCCAGCAGCTTAAAGGGTAGTACAGATACGCAGTATTTT. Its translation is CASSLKGSTDTQYF.

V is TRBV13 and J is TRBJ2-7; D is unclear. The CDR3 covers 11 residues. V shed 5 bases and J shed 2 bases, with 4 bases lying between them. Germline V CDR1 and CDR2: PRHDT, FYEKMQ (reference sequence). The CDR3 bases are TGTGCCAGCAGCCACGCCTACGAGCAGTACTTC. It yields the protein CASSHAYEQYF.

This clone turned up a few times. This rearrangement joins TRBV9 to TRBJ1-1, with 7 bases lining up with TRBD1. CDR1 is SGDLS and CDR2 is YYNGEE in the germline V gene. The V and J ends lost 3 bases and 1 base, in that order; junction bases with no gene match: 0. This CDR3 region has 13 residues. The CDR3 DNA reads TGTGCCAGCAGCGGACAGGGGAACACTGAAGCTTTCTTT. Residues: CASSGQGNTEAFF.

The rearrangement uses TRBV7-9 and TRBJ2-5; perhaps TRBD2 as D (7 bases). CDR3 size: 15 residues. V lost 3 bases to trimming and J lost 0 bases, with 11 bases between them. Germline V gene lookup returns CDR1 SEHNR and CDR2 FQNEAQ (reference sequence). Written as DNA, the CDR3 is TGTGCCAGCAGCTTTAGGGGGGGCCACCAAGAGACCCAGTACTTC. Encoded protein: CASSFRGGHQETQYF. The whole variable domain, filled in from reference TRBV7-9 and TRBJ2-5, reads DTGVSQNPRHKITKRGQNVTFRCDPISEHNRLYWYRQTLGQGPEFLTYFQNEAQLEKSRLLSDRFSAERPKGSFSTLEIQRTEQGDSAMYLCASSFRGGHQETQYFGPGTRLLVL.

The rearrangement uses TRBV5-6 and TRBJ2-7; 10 bases line up with TRBD2. The ends lost 3 bases at V and 2 bases at J; junction bases unmatched: 2. The CDR3 has 14 residues. CDR1 is SGHDT and CDR2 is YYEEEE in the germline V gene. In nucleotides, the CDR3 is TGTGCCAGCAGCTCTAGCGGGGGACCCTACGAGCAGTACTTC. Its translation: CASSSSGGPYEQYF.